This T cell receptor beta chain derives from a study of T cells in Graves' hyperthyroidism and ophthalmopathy. In the ophthalmopathy cohort, Clinical Activity Score was at least 3, NOSPECS grade at least 4, and duration under 3 months. Reasons for excluding patients were uncontrolled infection, other autoimmune disease, pregnancy or lactation. Germline V gives CDR1 SGHTA, CDR2 FQGTGA. The CDR3 totals 16 residues. The V segment lost 3 bases and the J segment 10 bases; nucleotides outside the gene matches: 14. Study observations and caveats: Model predictions of ophthalmopathy came a median roughly 6.4 months before onset. Most thyroid clonotypes expanded above 0.001 appeared in blood too.

RNA transcripts provided the source from which TCR beta CDR3 regions were amplified. First-round RT-PCR of the TCR CDR3 relied on the HTBI primer set. TCRdb re-called the multiplex PCR reads with MiXCR, one entry per CDR3 protein. The sample holds 600,000 to 650,000 distinct CDR3 sequences, around 21% seen once. This clonotype appeared many times. Its target is not known. The sequence came from a man aged 30 to 45 with Graves' ophthalmopathy. Sample: blood. This rearrangement joins TRBV7-3 to TRBJ2-1, with 8 bases identical to TRBD2. CDR3 DNA sequence: TGTGCCAGCAGCTTGAAGGGTCGGGAGGGCCGGGAGGAGCAGTTCTTC. This gives the protein CASSLKGREGREEQFF. The full variable domain, with the rest looked up from reference TRBV7-3 and TRBJ2-1, is GAGVSQTPSNKVTEKGKYVELRCDPISGHTALYWYRQSLGQGPEFLIYFQGTGAADDSGLPNDRFFAVRPEGSVSTLKIQRTERGDSAVYLCASSLKGREGREEQFFGPGTRLTVL.